This TCR beta chain derives from a study of cytomegalovirus exposure and HLA in healthy donors. Study-wide results and limits: In a later analysis, parvovirus B19, influenza, CMV and Epstein-Barr virus appeared linked to several top co-occurrence clusters. In a later analysis, HLA-associated TCR beta chains were more clonally expanded than equally common others.

The CDR3 is made up of 12 amino acids. CDR1 is SNHLY, CDR2 FYNNEI, per germline. Trimming removed 5 bases at V and 8 bases at J, with 9 bases between. With 60 Vbeta and 13 Jbeta primers, the PCR was carried out. Produced via immunoSEQ multiplex PCR; TCRdb's table is partial and in-frame only. The table lists just over 95,000 clones, approximately 80% of them singletons. About this clone itself: Its antigen is still unknown.

The specimen was PBMCs. The chain recombines TRBV2 with TRBJ1-4; D might be TRBD1 (6 bases). This clonotype was sampled from a woman in her thirties or forties in good health and CMV-seropositive. DNA of the CDR3: TGTGCCAGCAGTCGGACAGTAGAAAAACTGTTTTTT. It codes for CASSRTVEKLFF.